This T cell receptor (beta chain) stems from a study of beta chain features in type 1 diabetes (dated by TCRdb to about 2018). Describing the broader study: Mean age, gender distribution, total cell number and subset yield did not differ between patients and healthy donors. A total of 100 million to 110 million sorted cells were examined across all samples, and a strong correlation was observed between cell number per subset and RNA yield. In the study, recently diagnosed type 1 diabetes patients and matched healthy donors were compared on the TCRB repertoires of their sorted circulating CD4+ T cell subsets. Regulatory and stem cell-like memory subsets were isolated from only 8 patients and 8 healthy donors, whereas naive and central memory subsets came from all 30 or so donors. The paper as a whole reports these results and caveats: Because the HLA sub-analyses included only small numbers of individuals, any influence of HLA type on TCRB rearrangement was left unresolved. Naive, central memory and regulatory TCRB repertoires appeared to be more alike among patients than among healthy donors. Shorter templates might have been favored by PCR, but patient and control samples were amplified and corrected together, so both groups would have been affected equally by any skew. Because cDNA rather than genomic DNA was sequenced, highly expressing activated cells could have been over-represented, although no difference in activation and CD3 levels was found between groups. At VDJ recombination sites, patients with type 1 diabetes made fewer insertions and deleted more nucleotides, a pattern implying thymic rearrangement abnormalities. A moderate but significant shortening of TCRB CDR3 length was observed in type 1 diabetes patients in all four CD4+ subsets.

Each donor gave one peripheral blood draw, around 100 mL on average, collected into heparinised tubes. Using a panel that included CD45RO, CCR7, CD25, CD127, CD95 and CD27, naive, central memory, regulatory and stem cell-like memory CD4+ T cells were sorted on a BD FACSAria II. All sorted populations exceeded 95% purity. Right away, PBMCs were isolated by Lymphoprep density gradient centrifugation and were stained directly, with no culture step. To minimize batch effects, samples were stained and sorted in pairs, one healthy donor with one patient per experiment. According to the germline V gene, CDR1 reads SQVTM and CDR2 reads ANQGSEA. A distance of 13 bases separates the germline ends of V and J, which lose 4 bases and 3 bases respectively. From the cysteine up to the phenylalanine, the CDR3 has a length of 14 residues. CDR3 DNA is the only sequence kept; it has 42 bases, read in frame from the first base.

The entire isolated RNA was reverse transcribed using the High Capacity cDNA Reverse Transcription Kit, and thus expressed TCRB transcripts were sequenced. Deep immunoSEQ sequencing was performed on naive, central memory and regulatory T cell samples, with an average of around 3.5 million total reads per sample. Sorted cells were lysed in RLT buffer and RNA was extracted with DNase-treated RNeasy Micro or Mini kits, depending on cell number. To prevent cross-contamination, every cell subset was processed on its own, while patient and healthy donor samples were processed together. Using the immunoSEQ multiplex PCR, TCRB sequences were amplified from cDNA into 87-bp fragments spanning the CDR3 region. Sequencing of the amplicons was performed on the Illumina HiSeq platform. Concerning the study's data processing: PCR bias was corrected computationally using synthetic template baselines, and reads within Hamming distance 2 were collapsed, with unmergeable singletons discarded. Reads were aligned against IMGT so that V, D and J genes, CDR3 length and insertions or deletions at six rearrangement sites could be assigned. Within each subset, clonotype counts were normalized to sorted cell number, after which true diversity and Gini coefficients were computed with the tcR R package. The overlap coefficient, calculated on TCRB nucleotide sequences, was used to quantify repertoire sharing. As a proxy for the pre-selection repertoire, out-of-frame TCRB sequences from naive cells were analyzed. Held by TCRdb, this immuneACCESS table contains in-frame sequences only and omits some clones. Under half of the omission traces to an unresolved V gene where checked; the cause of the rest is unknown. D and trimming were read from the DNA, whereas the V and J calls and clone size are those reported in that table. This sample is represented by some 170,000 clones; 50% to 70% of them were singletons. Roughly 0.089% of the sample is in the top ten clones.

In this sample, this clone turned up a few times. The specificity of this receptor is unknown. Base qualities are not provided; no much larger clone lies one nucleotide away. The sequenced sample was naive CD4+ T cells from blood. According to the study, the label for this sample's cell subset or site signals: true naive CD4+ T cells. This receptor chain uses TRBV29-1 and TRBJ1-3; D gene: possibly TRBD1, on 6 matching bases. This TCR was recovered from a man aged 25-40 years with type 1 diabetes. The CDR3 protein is CSVAGTTDGNTIYF. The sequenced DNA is TGCAGCGTTGCCGGGACAACAGATGGAAACACCATATATTTT. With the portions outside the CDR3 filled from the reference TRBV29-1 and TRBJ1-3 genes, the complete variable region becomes SAVISQKPSRDICQRGTSLTIQCQVDSQVTMMFWYRQQPGQSLTLIATANQGSEATYESGFVIDKFPISRPNLTFSTLTVSNMSPEDSSIYLCSVAGTTDGNTIYFGEGSWLTVV.